These 30 T cell receptor beta chains originate from one sample sequenced in a study of metastatic and nonmetastatic thyroid tumors (dated by TCRdb to 2018 to 2021). The protocol used for the library was PCR. Sequencer: Illumina HiSeq 4000. The public reads were reprocessed in TCRdb via fastp at Q25 and MiXCR, keeping in-frame beta chains. The sample profile shows 20,000 to 25,000 clones; roughly 9.7% of them were found once. Of the sample, almost 30% is held by the ten largest clones. No patient had received any treatment before thyroid surgery. The sequenced sample was blood. The receptors were gathered from a female donor with papillary thyroid cancer or a benign thyroid nodule (not recorded which). Some clones in this sample may be carry-over from other donors' samples.

This clone was counted ten times or more. The chain uses TRBV4-3 and TRBJ2-1; no clear D. The CDR3 has 15 amino acids. The V and J ends lost 0 bases and 0 bases respectively, with 6 bases between them. Looked up from germline, CDR1 is LGHNA and CDR2 is YSLEER. The CDR3, as DNA: TGCGCCAGCAGCCAAGACTTAAGCTCCTACAATGAGCAGTTCTTC. This sequence encodes CASSQDLSSYNEQFF.

This clone was found many times. The rearrangement links TRBV5-1 to TRBJ1-2, with TRBD1 matching 7 bases. Looked up from germline, CDR1 is SGHRS and CDR2 is YFSETQ. There are 15 residues in the CDR3. J was trimmed by 4 bases and V by 0 bases; bases with no gene match: 6. This CDR3 reads CASSLDRQGVYGYTF. The CDR3, as DNA: TGCGCCAGCAGCTTGGACAGACAGGGCGTCTATGGCTACACCTTC.

This clone was observed many times. This chain uses TRBV20-1 with TRBJ1-4, with D unresolved. Germline V gives CDR1 DFQATT, CDR2 SNEGSKA (reference sequence). This CDR3 contains 14 residues. The V gene lost 4 bases and the J gene lost 6 bases, with 15 bases spanning the gap. CDR3 coding DNA: TGCAGTGCTAACCCCCGGGAGGGCGATGAAAAACTGTTTTTT. Translation gives CSANPREGDEKLFF.

By share of the sample, this clone is medium-sized (0.01 to 0.1%). The chain is built from TRBV6-1 and TRBJ2-2; D not certain. The length of the CDR3 is 12 residues. V was cut by 3 bases and J by 3 bases, with 2 bases left in between. Germline V gene data show CDR1 as MNHNS and CDR2 as SASEGT. The CDR3 is CASSDYTGELFF. In DNA, the CDR3 is TGTGCCAGCAGTGATTACACCGGGGAGCTGTTTTTT.

V is TRBV6-4 and J is TRBJ2-7; tentatively, D is TRBD1 (6 bases). Germline V CDR1 and CDR2: MRHNA, SNTAGT. Trimming took off 3 bases at V and 1 base at J, with 16 bases between the two ends. This CDR3 comprises 16 residues. The CDR3 DNA sequence: TGTGCCAGCAGTGAGATACAGACAGGTGGGTCCTACGAGCAGTACTTC. This gives the protein CASSEIQTGGSYEQYF.

This clone was detected many times. The rearrangement joins TRBV20-1 to TRBJ1-3; the match to TRBD1 covers 7 bases. The junction had 10 bases not matched to a gene; V was cut back by 3 bases and J by 2 bases. The CDR3 totals 16 residues. Germline V gene data show CDR1 as DFQATT and CDR2 as SNEGSKA (reference sequence). The CDR3 DNA reads TGCAGTGCTAGTTGGGGCTACAGGGGACCTGGAAACACCATATATTTT. Translated, it gives CSASWGYRGPGNTIYF.

The sample holds many counts of this clone. The chain carries TRBV12-3 or TRBV12-4 and TRBJ2-5; D gene ambiguous. V lost 4 bases and J lost 0, with 6 bases in between. The CDR3 has 13 amino acids. The CDR3 is CASSSEDQETQYF. The CDR3 DNA is TGTGCCAGCAGTTCAGAAGACCAAGAGACCCAGTACTTC.

With regard to this clone: With a much larger clone just one base away, this may be a read error. This sequence joins TRBV14 and TRBJ2-7; 14 nucleotides align to TRBD2. The CDR3 totals 16 residues. With 4 bases clipped from V and 5 bases from J, the junction kept 7 bases outside the gene matches. Germline loops: CDR1 SGHDN, CDR2 FVKESK. CDR3 nucleotides: TGTGCCAGCAGCCTCTTGGGACTAGCGGGAGTCCACGAGCAGTACTTC. Protein product: CASSLLGLAGVHEQYF.

In its sample, this clone was seen a few times. A much larger clone is a single base away; this may be a read error. The chain has TRBV19 and TRBJ2-1; D remains ambiguous. The V end was cut by 7 bases, the J end by 6 bases, with 13 bases between. The CDR3 is 13 residues long. Germline-derived CDR1 and CDR2 are LNHDA and SQIVND (reference sequence). The DNA for the CDR3 is TGTGCCAGTATTAGTTTCCCAGTCAATGAGCAGTTCTTC. Amino acid sequence: CASISFPVNEQFF.

The chain uses TRBV11-3 and TRBJ2-5, with a weak D call TRBD1 (6 bases). The V and J ends lost 7 bases and 5 bases respectively, with 11 bases between them. There are 12 residues in the CDR3. Looked up from germline, CDR1 is SGHNT and CDR2 is YENEEA. DNA for the CDR3: TGTGCCAGCACCAGGGGCGCGGAGACCCAGTACTTC. Residues: CASTRGAETQYF. Using reference TRBV11-3 and TRBJ2-5 for the parts outside the CDR3, the full variable domain is EAGVVQSPRYKIIEKKQPVAFWCNPISGHNTLYWYLQNLGQGPELLIRYENEEAVDDSQLPKDRFSAERLKGVDSTLKIQPAELGDSAVYLCASTRGAETQYFGPGTRLLVL.

This clone was seen more than once but under ten times. The missing conserved phenylalanine or tryptophan at the end of this CDR3 makes a read error likely. The chain employs TRBV5-5 and TRBJ1-5, with 7 nucleotides matching TRBD1. With V trimmed by 5 bases and J by 1 base, 9 bases remained unmatched. The CDR3 totals 16 residues. CDR1 and CDR2 from the germline V gene are SGHKS and YYEKEE (reference sequence). CDR3 sequence: CASSPPGQQSNQPQHS. As DNA, the CDR3 is TGTGCCAGCAGTCCTCCGGGACAGCAAAGCAATCAGCCCCAGCATTCT.

There are many counts of this clone. V is TRBV19 and J is TRBJ2-7; the D gene is possibly TRBD1 (5 bases). The CDR3 is made up of 13 amino acids. The V and J ends lost 5 bases and 2 bases respectively, with 10 bases between them. CDR1 is LNHDA, CDR2 SQIVND, per germline (reference sequence). CDR3 sequence: CASSLGPAYEQYF. CDR3 coding DNA: TGTGCCAGTAGTCTGGGGCCAGCCTACGAGCAGTACTTC.

In its sample, this clone was seen a few times. This may be a read error: a much more frequent sequence differs by one nucleotide. The chain combines TRBV29-1 with TRBJ1-2, with D unclear. V gave up 5 bases and J gave up 10 bases, with 14 bases separating them. Germline CDR1 SQVTM, CDR2 ANQGSEA. The CDR3 length is 11 residues. The CDR3 DNA reads as TGCAGCGTTCGACTCTCTCATGCCTACACCTTC. As protein: CSVRLSHAYTF.

To note about this clone: An end of the junction differs from the germline gene, which may be a read error. The chain uses TRBV4-1 and TRBJ1-2; no definite D call. CDR3 size: 15 residues. CDR1 and CDR2 from the germline V gene are MGHRA and YSYEKL. CDR3 region: CPSSQEQSGLAGYSF. The CDR3 DNA is TGCCCCAGCAGCCAAGAACAATCCGGGTTGGCAGGCTACAGCTTC.

V is TRBV6-1 and J is TRBJ2-3; tentative D call: TRBD1 (6 bases). Germline V lookup: CDR1 MNHNS, CDR2 SASEGT. Trimming took 5 bases from V and 4 from J, leaving 13 bases between them. The CDR3 loop spans 14 amino acids. As DNA, the CDR3 is TGTGCCAGCAGTCGCCGGGACATTTCAGATACGCAGTATTTT. Its translation: CASSRRDISDTQYF.

This clone was found many times. The gene calls are TRBV4-1 and TRBJ1-1; TRBD1 matches at 7 bases. Germline assignment: CDR1 MGHRA and CDR2 YSYEKL. J gave up 4 bases and V 0 bases, and 11 bases lay outside the gene matches. This CDR3 contains 17 residues. DNA for the CDR3: TGCGCCAGCAGCCAAGAAGAGGGAACAGGGGTTGCCACTGAAGCTTTCTTT. This gives the protein CASSQEEGTGVATEAFF.

About this clone itself: Different DNA sequences within this sample yield the same CDR3. V gene TRBV20-1 combines with J gene TRBJ2-5; D is unresolved. This CDR3 has 16 residues. V was trimmed by 6 bases and J by 0 bases, leaving 20 bases between them. The germline V gene has CDR1 DFQATT and CDR2 SNEGSKA (reference sequence). CDR3 loop: CSAYGATPSYQETQYF. CDR3 nucleotide sequence: TGCAGTGCCTACGGCGCTACGCCTTCGTACCAAGAGACCCAGTACTTC.

This clone was seen repeatedly, ten times or more. The chain links TRBV6-2 or TRBV6-3 to TRBJ1-1; possible D gene TRBD1, 6 bases. The CDR3 is 16 amino acids. Trimming left V 8 bases short and J 1 base short, with 20 bases between. CDR1 is MNHEY, CDR2 SVGEGT, per germline. The DNA of the CDR3 is TGTGCCAGCTGGGGGGGCAAGGACGGCAGGAACACTGAAGCTTTCTTT. It encodes CASWGGKDGRNTEAFF.

With respect to this clone: A junction boundary mismatches the germline segment, possibly from a read error. V and J are TRBV5-6 and TRBJ1-1, with 7 bases identical to TRBD1. The CDR3 extends over 15 amino acids. Germline V lookup: CDR1 SGHDT, CDR2 YYEEEE. The CDR3 DNA sequence: TGTCCCAGCAGCTTAACCGGGACAGCCAACACTGAAGCTTTCTTT. Its protein is CPSSLTGTANTEAFF.

This clone was detected ten times or more. The J gene is TRBJ2-1, the V gene TRBV2; 9 nucleotides match TRBD2. CDR1 and CDR2 (germline): SNHLY, FYNNEI. There are 13 residues in the CDR3. The ends lost 8 bases at V and 2 bases at J; junction bases unmatched: 1. The CDR3 sequence is CASGTSPYNEQFF. Written as DNA, the CDR3 is TGTGCCAGCGGGACTAGCCCCTACAATGAGCAGTTCTTC.

In its sample, this clone was seen many times. The chain recombines TRBV7-2 with TRBJ2-1, with TRBD2 matching 11 bases. V dropped 1 base and J dropped 4; count of bases not matched to a gene: 6. The germline V gene encodes CDR1 SGHTA and CDR2 FQGNSA. The CDR3 runs 17 residues. The CDR3 here is CASSLGFGTSGYNEQFF. CDR3 nucleotide sequence: TGTGCCAGCAGCTTAGGTTTTGGGACTAGCGGTTACAATGAGCAGTTCTTC.

Sample share makes this clone medium-sized. The chain employs TRBV27 and TRBJ2-7; TRBD2 matches at 10 bases. Germline trimming cut 8 bases from V and 4 bases from J; bases unmatched to any gene: 11. The germline gives CDR1 MNHEY, CDR2 SMNVEV (reference sequence). The CDR3 sequence is 15 residues long. CDR3 sequence: CASPPRSGRGYEQYF. In DNA form, the CDR3 reads TGTGCCAGCCCCCCGAGGAGCGGGAGGGGGTACGAGCAGTACTTC.

This clone was counted ten times or more. The chain carries TRBV4-3 and TRBJ2-7; D remains unclear. V was trimmed by 1 base and J by 0 bases, leaving 10 bases between them. The germline V gene encodes CDR1 LGHNA and CDR2 YSLEER. The CDR3 sequence is 15 residues long. The CDR3 nucleotides are TGCGCCAGCAGCCAAGGAACCACTTACTCCTACGAGCAGTACTTC. Its translation: CASSQGTTYSYEQYF.

Ten or more counts support this clone. The CDR3 bases are TGTGCCAGCAGTTTATTGGTAGCGGGGGGCCCCGCGAACACCGGGGAGCTGTTTTTT. As protein: CASSLLVAGGPANTGELFF. This chain connects TRBV27 to TRBJ2-2, with 10 bases lining up with TRBD2. Germline V gives CDR1 MNHEY, CDR2 SMNVEV (reference sequence). V gave up 1 base and J gave up 0 bases; unmatched junction bases: 8. This CDR3 comprises 19 residues.

Turning to this clone: A much larger clone differs from this one at a single base, so this may be a read error. Other nucleotide sequences in the sample specify the same CDR3. The V gene is TRBV3-1, the J gene TRBJ2-2; TRBD2 matches at 11 bases. The CDR3 sequence is 15 residues long. CDR1 LGHDT and CDR2 YNNKEL come from the germline V gene (reference sequence). The CDR3 nucleotides are TGTGCCAGCAGCCCTCTAGCGGGAGGAGGCGGGGAGTTGTTTTTT. This translates into CASSPLAGGGGELFF.

In this sample, this clone turned up a few times. V and J are TRBV6-1 and TRBJ1-6, with D perhaps TRBD1 (6 bases). Germline CDR1 is MNHNS and CDR2 is SASEGT. The CDR3 totals 15 residues. V lost 7 bases to trimming and J lost 14 bases, with 24 bases between them. The CDR3: CASNPGGNKNSTLHF. CDR3 nucleotide sequence: TGTGCCAGCAACCCCGGGGGCAACAAAAATTCTACCCTCCACTTT.

This clone appeared many times. V gene TRBV7-3 combines with J gene TRBJ2-3; perhaps D is TRBD1 or TRBD2 (5 bases each). The germline gives CDR1 SGHTA, CDR2 FQGTGA. CDR3 length equals 16 residues. Trimming removed 5 bases from V and 6 bases from J, with 21 bases in between. The CDR3 protein is CASSRHPTGAMDTQYF. As DNA, the CDR3 is TGTGCCAGCAGCCGACACCCAACCGGGGCGATGGATACGCAGTATTTT. The whole variable domain, remainder taken from reference TRBV7-3 and TRBJ2-3, is GAGVSQTPSNKVTEKGKYVELRCDPISGHTALYWYRQSLGQGPEFLIYFQGTGAADDSGLPNDRFFAVRPEGSVSTLKIQRTERGDSAVYLCASSRHPTGAMDTQYFGPGTRLTVL.

This clone was detected ten times or more. The chain is built from TRBV27 and TRBJ2-2; no reliable D call. The CDR3 covers 12 residues. The germline V gene encodes CDR1 MNHEY and CDR2 SMNVEV (reference sequence). The V end lost 5 bases, the J end lost 4 bases, and 5 bases lay between the germline ends. In nucleotides, the CDR3 is TGTGCCAGCAGTCGACCCACCGGGGAGCTGTTTTTT. It specifies CASSRPTGELFF.

The table lists this clone with a few counts. The CDR3, as DNA: TGTGCCAGCAGCCCCCGGGAGACCCTCTCTGGGGCCAACGTCCTGACTTTC. The encoded protein is CASSPRETLSGANVLTF. The chain recombines TRBV4-2 with TRBJ2-6, with D tentatively TRBD2 (6 bases). Per the germline V gene, CDR1 is LGHNA and CDR2 is YNFKEQ. CDR3 length equals 17 residues. Trimming removed 4 bases from V and 0 bases from J, with 13 bases in between.

This clone turned up a few times. This clone may be a read error of a much larger clone one base away. This chain uses TRBV4-1 with TRBJ2-3; tentative D call: TRBD2 (6 bases). V lost 3 bases and J lost 5, with 12 bases in between. CDR3 length: 14 residues. Per the germline V gene, CDR1 is MGHRA and CDR2 is YSYEKL. Here the CDR3 DNA reads TGCGCCAGCAGCCAGGGGGGTATCGTAGATACGCAGTATTTT. Translation: CASSQGGIVDTQYF.